This TCR beta chain was sequenced in a study of T cells in Graves' hyperthyroidism and ophthalmopathy. Study outcomes and limitations: Blood also contained most expanded thyroid clonotypes above 0.001. A 13 V-J model separated ophthalmopathy from stable hyperthyroidism. Median prediction lead before ophthalmopathy onset was roughly 6 months with the model.

Diagnosis rested on symptoms, serum thyroxine and TRAb, thyroid ultrasound, and orbital computed tomography. What was amplified from RNA transcripts were TCR beta CDR3 regions. An initial round of RT-PCR targeting the TCR CDR3 relied on the HTBI primer set. TCRdb redid the calling of the multiplex PCR reads with MiXCR, one entry per CDR3 protein. The sample holds some 200,000 distinct CDR3 sequences; roughly a sixth are singletons and the top ten take under 65%. In its sample, this clonotype was seen many times. Its matching antigen is unknown. The CDR3 runs to 13 residues. Germline V CDR1 and CDR2: DFQATT, SNEGSKA (reference sequence). The germline V and J ends were trimmed by 3 bases and 6 bases, with 15 bases remaining between them.

This chain joins TRBV20-1 and TRBJ2-7; D not certain. This TCR was sampled from a man aged 50-60 years with Graves' hyperthyroidism. Sample: blood. CDR3 DNA sequence: TGCAGTGCTAGCCTAGGCTTTTCGCGCGAGCAGTACTTC. Translating gives CSASLGFSREQYF.